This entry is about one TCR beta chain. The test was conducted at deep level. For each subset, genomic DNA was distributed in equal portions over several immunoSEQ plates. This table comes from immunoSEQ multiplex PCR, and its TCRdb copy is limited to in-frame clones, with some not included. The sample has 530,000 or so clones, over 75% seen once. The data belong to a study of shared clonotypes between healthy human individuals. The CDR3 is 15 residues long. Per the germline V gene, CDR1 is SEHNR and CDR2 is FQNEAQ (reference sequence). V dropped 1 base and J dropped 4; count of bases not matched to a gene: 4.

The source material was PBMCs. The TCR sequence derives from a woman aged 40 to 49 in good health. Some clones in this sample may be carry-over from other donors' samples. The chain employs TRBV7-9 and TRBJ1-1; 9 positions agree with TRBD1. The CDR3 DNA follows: TGTGCCAGCAGCTTAGTGACAGGGGGAGGCACTGAAGCTTTCTTT. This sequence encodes CASSLVTGGGTEAFF.